This is a list of T cell receptor beta chains from one sample in a study of regulatory T cells in long-lasting Graves disease. One entry per CDR3 protein, called by TCRdb with MiXCR from the multiplex PCR reads. The sample has 400,000 to 450,000 distinct CDR3 sequences; about 16% are singletons. These same records also appear under a second study, on T cells in Graves' hyperthyroidism and ophthalmopathy.

The sequencing used peripheral blood mononuclear cells (PBMCs), collected at new diagnosis, from a patient treated with antithyroid drugs. All receptors come from a woman aged 25 to 39 with Graves disease. Both conserved end residues are part of each CDR3. The order of the fields is V gene, D gene, clone size, J gene, CDR3 DNA, CDR3 protein. D genes are given only for firm matches. The size field is filled for only some rows; it gives once, few, many or a size class.

v_call: TRBV5-1
d_call: -
clone_size: few
j_call: TRBJ1-5
cdr3_nt: TGCGCCAGCAGCTTGAAGTGGGATCAGCCCCAGCATTTT
cdr3_aa: CASSLKWDQPQHF

v_call: TRBV10-3
d_call: -
clone_size: few
j_call: TRBJ2-2
cdr3_nt: TGTGCCATCAGTGATCGTAGGGGGGCCGCCGGGGAGCTGTTTTTT
cdr3_aa: CAISDRRGAAGELFF

v_call: TRBV12-3/TRBV12-4
d_call: -
clone_size: few
j_call: TRBJ1-5
cdr3_nt: TGTGCCAGCAGTTTGGAGCAGGCCCTAAATCAGCCCCAGCATTTT
cdr3_aa: CASSLEQALNQPQHF

v_call: TRBV29-1
d_call: -
clone_size: many
j_call: TRBJ2-7
cdr3_nt: TGCAGCGTCGACATAGCTCGAGAGCAGTACTTC
cdr3_aa: CSVDIAREQYF

v_call: TRBV7-9
d_call: TRBD2
clone_size: many
j_call: TRBJ2-7
cdr3_nt: TGTGCCAGCAGGCCCCCCGGGATGAGGGACTACACCTACGAGCAGTACTTC
cdr3_aa: CASRPPGMRDYTYEQYF

v_call: TRBV28
d_call: -
clone_size: many
j_call: TRBJ1-5
cdr3_nt: TGTGCCAGCAGTTTAAAGCAGGGACTTCAGCCCCAGCATTTT
cdr3_aa: CASSLKQGLQPQHF

v_call: TRBV20-1
d_call: -
clone_size: -
j_call: TRBJ1-1
cdr3_nt: TGCAGTGGGGTCGGGGGCGGGTTGGCTTTCTTT
cdr3_aa: CSGVGGGLAFF

v_call: TRBV6-5
d_call: TRBD2
clone_size: many
j_call: TRBJ2-7
cdr3_nt: TGTGCCAGCAGTTCTTTGGGAGGGCTTGACGAGCAGTACTTC
cdr3_aa: CASSSLGGLDEQYF

v_call: TRBV7-7
d_call: TRBD2
clone_size: many
j_call: TRBJ2-7
cdr3_nt: TGTGCTAGCAGCCACGCACCTGCAAGCGGGAGGGGAGGCTCCGAGCAGTACTTC
cdr3_aa: CASSHAPASGRGGSEQYF

v_call: TRBV5-6
d_call: TRBD2
clone_size: -
j_call: TRBJ2-1
cdr3_nt: TGTGCCATCCACCCGCCCGGGCCAGCGGGAGGACGGGAGCAGTTCTTC
cdr3_aa: CAIHPPGPAGGREQFF

v_call: TRBV11-2
d_call: -
clone_size: many
j_call: TRBJ2-6
cdr3_nt: TGTGCCAGCAGTCATAGGCGCCGGGCAATCTCTGGGGCCAACGTCCTGACTTTC
cdr3_aa: CASSHRRRAISGANVLTF

v_call: TRBV6-1
d_call: TRBD1
clone_size: -
j_call: TRBJ2-7
cdr3_nt: TGTGCCAGCAGGCACAGGGGATCCTACGAGCAGTACTTC
cdr3_aa: CASRHRGSYEQYF

v_call: TRBV15
d_call: -
clone_size: few
j_call: TRBJ2-1
cdr3_nt: TGTGCCACCGAGAGCGATAGCTCAAATGAGCAGTTCTTC
cdr3_aa: CATESDSSNEQFF

v_call: TRBV19
d_call: -
clone_size: few
j_call: TRBJ2-7
cdr3_nt: TGTGCCAGTAGTCCTCGACCAGCCCCCTACGAGCAGTACTTC
cdr3_aa: CASSPRPAPYEQYF

v_call: TRBV18
d_call: -
clone_size: many
j_call: TRBJ2-5
cdr3_nt: TGTGCCAGCTCACCCCTCGTGGTAGCCCAAGAGACCCAGTACTTC
cdr3_aa: CASSPLVVAQETQYF

v_call: TRBV13
d_call: TRBD1
clone_size: -
j_call: TRBJ2-2
cdr3_nt: TGTGCCAGCAAAGGGACAGGGAACACCGGGGAGCTGTTTTTT
cdr3_aa: CASKGTGNTGELFF

v_call: TRBV4-1
d_call: -
clone_size: many
j_call: TRBJ2-7
cdr3_nt: TGCGCCAGCAGCCAGGACCTGGACGAGCAGTACTTC
cdr3_aa: CASSQDLDEQYF

v_call: TRBV10-3
d_call: -
clone_size: -
j_call: TRBJ2-2
cdr3_nt: TGTGCCACCTCTGGGGGTTGGGCCGGGGAGCTGTTTTTT
cdr3_aa: CATSGGWAGELFF

v_call: TRBV20-1
d_call: -
clone_size: many
j_call: TRBJ1-6
cdr3_nt: TGCAGTGTATCAGGGCCACCGTATAATTCACCCCTCCACTTT
cdr3_aa: CSVSGPPYNSPLHF

v_call: TRBV20-1
d_call: -
clone_size: few
j_call: TRBJ1-2
cdr3_nt: TGCAGTGCTAGAGATTGGGGGGACTATGGCTACACCTTC
cdr3_aa: CSARDWGDYGYTF

v_call: TRBV12-5
d_call: TRBD2
clone_size: many
j_call: TRBJ2-3
cdr3_nt: TGTGCTAGTGGTTTGGGCAAACCCAGGGGGCCGGGACTAGCGGGACCAACAGATACGCAGTATTTT
cdr3_aa: CASGLGKPRGPGLAGPTDTQYF

v_call: TRBV30
d_call: -
clone_size: many
j_call: TRBJ2-5
cdr3_nt: TGTGCCTGGATTAAATTAGAGACCCAGTACTTC
cdr3_aa: CAWIKLETQYF

v_call: TRBV20-1
d_call: -
clone_size: many
j_call: TRBJ1-1
cdr3_nt: TGCAGTGCTAGAGATACCGGGGGGTGGGGCACTGAAGCTTTCTTT
cdr3_aa: CSARDTGGWGTEAFF

v_call: TRBV7-6
d_call: -
clone_size: -
j_call: TRBJ1-5
cdr3_nt: TGTGCCAGCAGCTTAGGGGGAGCCCAGGGGCATCAGCCCCAGCATTTT
cdr3_aa: CASSLGGAQGHQPQHF

v_call: TRBV2
d_call: -
clone_size: few
j_call: TRBJ2-7
cdr3_nt: TGTGCCAGCAGTCTACGGGACACGGGCCACGAGCAGTACTTC
cdr3_aa: CASSLRDTGHEQYF

v_call: TRBV12-3/TRBV12-4
d_call: -
clone_size: -
j_call: TRBJ2-2
cdr3_nt: TGTGCCAGCAGCCCGCCCAAGGTCACAGGCACCGGGGAGCTGTTTTTT
cdr3_aa: CASSPPKVTGTGELFF

v_call: TRBV20-1
d_call: TRBD2
clone_size: -
j_call: TRBJ2-2
cdr3_nt: TGCAGTGCTGATGCGGGAGACACCGGGGAGCTGTTTTTT
cdr3_aa: CSADAGDTGELFF

v_call: TRBV12-3/TRBV12-4
d_call: TRBD2
clone_size: many
j_call: TRBJ2-7
cdr3_nt: TGTGCCAGCAGCTTGATGACTAGCGGGATGGCCTACGAGCAGTACTTC
cdr3_aa: CASSLMTSGMAYEQYF

v_call: TRBV2
d_call: TRBD2
clone_size: -
j_call: TRBJ2-1
cdr3_nt: TGTGCCAGCAGCCAAGCTAGCGGGAGTTCCTACGATGAGCAGTTCTTC
cdr3_aa: CASSQASGSSYDEQFF

v_call: TRBV27
d_call: -
clone_size: -
j_call: TRBJ1-1
cdr3_nt: TGTGCCAGCAGTTTGGACCCCGAGGACACTGAAGCTTTCTTT
cdr3_aa: CASSLDPEDTEAFF

v_call: TRBV3-1
d_call: -
clone_size: few
j_call: TRBJ2-2
cdr3_nt: TGTGCCAGCAGCCAAGAACTTCCGAACACCGGGGAGCTGTTTTTT
cdr3_aa: CASSQELPNTGELFF

v_call: TRBV10-1
d_call: TRBD1
clone_size: few
j_call: TRBJ1-1
cdr3_nt: TGCGCCAGCAGCGTTTATGGGACAGCTGTGAACACTGAAGCTTTCTTT
cdr3_aa: CASSVYGTAVNTEAFF

v_call: TRBV13
d_call: -
clone_size: many
j_call: TRBJ1-1
cdr3_nt: TGTGCCAGCAACAACAACAGGGACAACACTGAAGCTTTCTTT
cdr3_aa: CASNNNRDNTEAFF

v_call: TRBV11-2
d_call: -
clone_size: many
j_call: TRBJ2-1
cdr3_nt: TGTGCCAGCAGCTTAGGACAAAGCTCCTACAATGAGCAGTTCTTC
cdr3_aa: CASSLGQSSYNEQFF

v_call: TRBV20-1
d_call: -
clone_size: many
j_call: TRBJ2-1
cdr3_nt: TGCAGTGCTACGGGAGTTCGCAATGAGCAGTTCTTC
cdr3_aa: CSATGVRNEQFF

v_call: TRBV2
d_call: -
clone_size: many
j_call: TRBJ2-5
cdr3_nt: TGTGCCAGCAGGCAAAGGAGACCCATCCAAGAGACCCAGTACTTC
cdr3_aa: CASRQRRPIQETQYF

v_call: TRBV14
d_call: -
clone_size: many
j_call: TRBJ2-1
cdr3_nt: TGTGCCAGCAGCCCGAATTTGCCTAGGGGCAACAATGAGCAGTTCTTC
cdr3_aa: CASSPNLPRGNNEQFF

v_call: TRBV11-3
d_call: -
clone_size: many
j_call: TRBJ2-4
cdr3_nt: TGTGCCAGCAGTCAATTGGGGTCGGAAAACATTCAGTACTTC
cdr3_aa: CASSQLGSENIQYF

v_call: TRBV7-8
d_call: -
clone_size: many
j_call: TRBJ2-5
cdr3_nt: TGTGCCAGCAGCTTGGGCAAGCAAGAGACCCAGTACTTC
cdr3_aa: CASSLGKQETQYF

v_call: TRBV14
d_call: -
clone_size: -
j_call: TRBJ1-4
cdr3_nt: TGTGCCAGCAGGAGGGGCGGAACTAATGAAAAACTGTTTTTT
cdr3_aa: CASRRGGTNEKLFF

v_call: TRBV2
d_call: -
clone_size: many
j_call: TRBJ2-3
cdr3_nt: TGTGCCAGCACTGGGCAGGGGACCGATACGCAGTATTTT
cdr3_aa: CASTGQGTDTQYF

v_call: TRBV6-2/TRBV6-3
d_call: -
clone_size: many
j_call: TRBJ2-3
cdr3_nt: TGTGCCAGCAGTACCGGCCCAAACCCCAGTGCACAAGATACGCAGTATTTT
cdr3_aa: CASSTGPNPSAQDTQYF

v_call: TRBV18
d_call: TRBD1
clone_size: -
j_call: TRBJ2-7
cdr3_nt: TGTGCCAGCTCGCCCAGCCCGGGACAGACATACGAGCAGTACTTC
cdr3_aa: CASSPSPGQTYEQYF

v_call: TRBV12-3/TRBV12-4
d_call: -
clone_size: -
j_call: TRBJ1-5
cdr3_nt: TGTGCCAGCAGTTTCGCGTCAGATCAGCCCCAGCATTTT
cdr3_aa: CASSFASDQPQHF

v_call: TRBV6-1
d_call: TRBD1
clone_size: many
j_call: TRBJ1-4
cdr3_nt: TGTGCCAGCAGCCAGACAGGGGGTAATGAAAAACTGTTTTTT
cdr3_aa: CASSQTGGNEKLFF

v_call: TRBV28
d_call: -
clone_size: many
j_call: TRBJ2-5
cdr3_nt: TGTGCCAGCAGTCCTCGAGCGGGAGAGACCCAGTACTTC
cdr3_aa: CASSPRAGETQYF

v_call: TRBV10-1
d_call: -
clone_size: few
j_call: TRBJ1-5
cdr3_nt: TGCGCCAGCAGTGAGTCGACAAATCAGCCCCAGCATTTT
cdr3_aa: CASSESTNQPQHF

v_call: TRBV28
d_call: -
clone_size: many
j_call: TRBJ2-7
cdr3_nt: TGTGCCAGCAGCCTTCATGGGGTCAACGAGCAGTACTTC
cdr3_aa: CASSLHGVNEQYF

v_call: TRBV12-3/TRBV12-4
d_call: -
clone_size: -
j_call: TRBJ1-1
cdr3_nt: TGTGCCAGCAGTTTAATTTGGGGGAACACTGAAGCTTTCTTT
cdr3_aa: CASSLIWGNTEAFF

v_call: TRBV12-3/TRBV12-4
d_call: -
clone_size: many
j_call: TRBJ2-7
cdr3_nt: TGTGCCAGCAGAAATGAGGGAGCCTCTAACTACGAGCAGTACTTC
cdr3_aa: CASRNEGASNYEQYF

v_call: TRBV18
d_call: -
clone_size: many
j_call: TRBJ1-1
cdr3_nt: TGTGCCAGCTCACCACTGGTCTCCCAGTTATTGAACACTGAAGCTTTCTTT
cdr3_aa: CASSPLVSQLLNTEAFF

v_call: TRBV19
d_call: -
clone_size: many
j_call: TRBJ2-1
cdr3_nt: TGTGCCAGTAGTATAGGACTAGAATCTCTCAATGAGCAGTTCTTC
cdr3_aa: CASSIGLESLNEQFF

v_call: TRBV30
d_call: TRBD1
clone_size: -
j_call: TRBJ1-4
cdr3_nt: TGTGCCTGGAGTGCACGGGACAGGCTGTTTTTT
cdr3_aa: CAWSARDRLFF

v_call: TRBV7-9
d_call: TRBD2
clone_size: many
j_call: TRBJ2-7
cdr3_nt: TGTGCCAGCAGCTTAGGGACTAGTGAAACCTACGAGCAGTACTTC
cdr3_aa: CASSLGTSETYEQYF

v_call: TRBV14
d_call: TRBD2
clone_size: many
j_call: TRBJ2-1
cdr3_nt: TGTGCCAGCAGCCCCCCGGGACTAGACAATGAGCAGTTCTTC
cdr3_aa: CASSPPGLDNEQFF

v_call: TRBV12-3/TRBV12-4
d_call: TRBD1
clone_size: -
j_call: TRBJ1-2
cdr3_nt: TGTGCCAGCAGTACCTACAGGGGAGTAGGCACCTTC
cdr3_aa: CASSTYRGVGTF

v_call: TRBV30
d_call: TRBD2
clone_size: many
j_call: TRBJ2-3
cdr3_nt: TGTGCCTGGAGTAAGGAACTAAGACCTAGCGGGAGCTCAGATACGCAGTATTTT
cdr3_aa: CAWSKELRPSGSSDTQYF

v_call: TRBV20-1
d_call: -
clone_size: many
j_call: TRBJ1-1
cdr3_nt: TGCAGTGCTAGGGTAACAGGGTCTTCCCCCAACACTGAAGCTTTCTTT
cdr3_aa: CSARVTGSSPNTEAFF

v_call: TRBV7-3
d_call: TRBD2
clone_size: many
j_call: TRBJ2-2
cdr3_nt: TGTGCCAGCAGCACCGAGGTGGGACTAGCGGGAGTCGTAGGCACCGGGGAGCTGTTTTTT
cdr3_aa: CASSTEVGLAGVVGTGELFF